Below are 5 T cell receptor beta chains sequenced from a single sample in a study of blood T cell repertoires in COVID-19. Produced via immunoSEQ multiplex PCR; TCRdb's table is partial and in-frame only. This sample yields roughly 86,000 clones, of which approximately 86% are seen a single time; 4.5% to 5.5% belongs to the top ten. The sequencing input was peripheral blood. These TCRs come from a man aged 50-59 years with active or convalescent COVID-19.

This clone appeared once. V and J are TRBV6-5 and TRBJ2-1, with a tentative D call TRBD2 (6 bases). The germline V and J ends were trimmed by 6 bases and 7 bases, with 13 bases remaining between them. Per germline, CDR1 MNHEY and CDR2 SVGAGI. The CDR3 extends over 13 amino acids. CDR3 DNA sequence: TGTGCCAGCAGCTTCGACAGCGGGAATGAGCAGTTCTTC. Translating gives CASSFDSGNEQFF.

This chain links TRBV7-2 with TRBJ2-7, with TRBD2 identical over 8 bases. Germline CDR1 reads SGHTA; CDR2 reads FQGNSA. The CDR3 runs 15 residues. Germline trimming cut 1 base from V and 3 bases from J; bases unmatched to any gene: 5. CDR3 sequence reads: CASSLGSGGVYEQYF. The CDR3 region has the DNA TGTGCCAGCAGCTTAGGATCGGGGGGGGTCTACGAGCAGTACTTC.

The chain couples TRBV18 to TRBJ2-3; 9 bases match TRBD2. This CDR3 has 16 residues. From germline, CDR1 is KGHSH and CDR2 LQKENI. The trim removed 2 bases at V and 0 bases at J, leaving 3 bases unmatched. CDR3 in DNA: TGTGCCAGCTCACCAGGTAGCGGGGGCAGCACAGATACGCAGTATTTT. This sequence encodes CASSPGSGGSTDTQYF.

CDR3 region: CASRATGNQPQHF. DNA for the CDR3: TGTGCCAGCAGAGCAACGGGGAATCAGCCCCAGCATTTT. V is TRBV12-3 or TRBV12-4 and J is TRBJ1-5; D gene unclear. The V end lost 6 bases, the J end lost 4 bases, and 10 bases lay between the germline ends. The CDR3 contains 13 residues.

In regard to this clone: Distinct nucleotide sequences in the sample also encode this CDR3. The chain combines TRBV5-5 with TRBJ2-5, with 8 bases identical to TRBD1. Per the germline V gene, CDR1 is SGHKS and CDR2 is YYEKEE (reference sequence). The CDR3 totals 14 residues. V lost 4 bases, J lost 5 bases, and 7 bases stayed unmatched. CDR3 nucleotide sequence: TGTGCCAGCAGCCCCGACAGGGGTAGGGAGACCCAGTACTTC. Amino acid sequence: CASSPDRGRETQYF.